This TCR beta chain was sequenced during a study of CD8 T cells in Susac syndrome. Random hexamers were used to reverse transcribe an amount of 0.5 to 1 ug RNA. TCRdb fed the immunoSEQ multiplex PCR reads into MiXCR, producing one record per CDR3 protein. The table includes 95,000 to 150,000 distinct CDR3 sequences, 96% detected once. FACS enriched CD8+ TEMRA cells, while bulk CD8+ and CD4+ were negatively isolated. Between the trimmed V and J ends, which lost 2 bases and 6 bases, there was a span of 11 bases. The CDR3 runs 13 residues. Germline CDR1 is GTSNPN and CDR2 is SVGIG (reference sequence). The genes are TRBV30 and TRBJ2-1, with no clear D. The sample consisted of CD4+ T cells from PBMCs. The TCR sequence derives from a human donor with Susac syndrome. The CDR3 loop is CAWSQRSPNEQFF. The CDR3 DNA reads as TGTGCCTGGAGTCAGCGTTCCCCCAATGAGCAGTTCTTC.